The T cell receptor beta chain described here comes from a study of cytomegalovirus exposure and HLA in healthy donors. V was shortened by 2 bases and J by 0 bases, with 13 bases between the two germline ends. This CDR3 contains 17 residues. CDR1 and CDR2 (germline): SNHLY, FYNNEI. Whole-study findings and limits: Cytomegalovirus association was listed for 150 or so TCR beta chains.

The sample holds a few counts of this clone. Its antigen is not identified. PCR amplification relied on 60 Vbeta primers (plus 13 Jbeta primers). Measured with immunoSEQ multiplex PCR; TCRdb has only the in-frame clones, and not every one. This sample has approximately 150,000 clones, with approximately 76% found just once. The gene calls are TRBV2 and TRBJ2-2, with D uncertain. The material sequenced was PBMCs. This sequence was found in a man between 60 and 75 years old in good health and CMV-seronegative. Written as DNA, the CDR3 is TGTGCCAGCAGTGAAATCCGTACAAAATCGAACACCGGGGAGCTGTTTTTT. Its protein product is CASSEIRTKSNTGELFF.